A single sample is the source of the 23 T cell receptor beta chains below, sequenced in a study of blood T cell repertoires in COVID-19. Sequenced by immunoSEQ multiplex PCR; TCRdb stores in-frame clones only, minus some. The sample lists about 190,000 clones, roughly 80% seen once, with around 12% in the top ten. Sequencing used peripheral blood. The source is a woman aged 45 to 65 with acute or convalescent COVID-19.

As DNA, the CDR3 is TGTGCCAGCAGGGGGCAGATCAATCAGCCCCAGCATTTT. This translates into CASRGQINQPQHF. J is TRBJ1-5 and V is TRBV28; D might be TRBD1 (5 bases). The length of the CDR3 is 13 residues. V gave up 6 bases and J gave up 3 bases, with 9 bases separating them. Germline CDR1 is MDHEN and CDR2 is SYDVKM.

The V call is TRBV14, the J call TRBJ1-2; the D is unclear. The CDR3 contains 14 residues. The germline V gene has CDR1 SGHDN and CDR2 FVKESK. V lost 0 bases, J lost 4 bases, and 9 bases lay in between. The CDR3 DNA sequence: TGTGCCAGCAGCCAAGAGCTCACGGGCTATGGCTACACCTTC. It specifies CASSQELTGYGYTF. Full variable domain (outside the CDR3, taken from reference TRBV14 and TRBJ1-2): EAGVTQFPSHSVIEKGQTVTLRCDPISGHDNLYWYRRVMGKEIKFLLHFVKESKQDESGMPNNRFLAERTGGTYSTLKVQPAELEDSGVYFCASSQELTGYGYTFGSGTRLTVV.

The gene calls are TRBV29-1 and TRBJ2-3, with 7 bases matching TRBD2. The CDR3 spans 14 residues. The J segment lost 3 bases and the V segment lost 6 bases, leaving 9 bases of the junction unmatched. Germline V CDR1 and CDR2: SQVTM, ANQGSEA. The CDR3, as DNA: TGCAGCGTCATCCCAACTAGCGTAACAGATACGCAGTATTTT. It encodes CSVIPTSVTDTQYF.

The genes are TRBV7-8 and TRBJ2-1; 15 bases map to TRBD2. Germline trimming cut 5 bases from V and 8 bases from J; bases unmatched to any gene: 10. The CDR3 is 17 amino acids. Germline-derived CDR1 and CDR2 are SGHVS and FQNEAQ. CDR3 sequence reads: CASSPAYGLAGGDEQFF. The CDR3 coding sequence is TGTGCCAGCAGCCCCGCTTACGGACTAGCGGGAGGGGATGAGCAGTTCTTC.

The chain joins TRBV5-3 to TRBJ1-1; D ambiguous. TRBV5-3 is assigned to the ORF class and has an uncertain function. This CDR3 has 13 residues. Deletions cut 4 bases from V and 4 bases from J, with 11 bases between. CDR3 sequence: CARSGQRSTEAFF. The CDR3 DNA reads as TGTGCCAGAAGCGGTCAGAGGAGCACTGAAGCTTTCTTT.

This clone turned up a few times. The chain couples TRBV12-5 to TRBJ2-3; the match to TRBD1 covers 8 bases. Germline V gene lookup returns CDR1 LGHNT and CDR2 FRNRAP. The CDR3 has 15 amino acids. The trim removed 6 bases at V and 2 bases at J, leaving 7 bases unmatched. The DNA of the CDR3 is TGTGCTAGTGGCCCCGGACAGGGCCTCACAGATACGCAGTATTTT. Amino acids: CASGPGQGLTDTQYF.

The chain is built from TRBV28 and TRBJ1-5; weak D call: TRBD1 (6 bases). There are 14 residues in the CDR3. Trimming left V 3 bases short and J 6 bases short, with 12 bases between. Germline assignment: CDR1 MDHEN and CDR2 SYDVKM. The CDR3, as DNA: TGTGCCAGCAGTTTCCACAGGGATTCTCAGCCCCAGCATTTT. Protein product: CASSFHRDSQPQHF.

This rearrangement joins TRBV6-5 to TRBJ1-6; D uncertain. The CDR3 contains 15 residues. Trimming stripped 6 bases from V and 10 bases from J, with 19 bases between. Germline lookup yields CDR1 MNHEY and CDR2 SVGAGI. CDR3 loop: CASRREVAGQSPLHF. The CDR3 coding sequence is TGTGCCAGCAGGCGAGAGGTCGCGGGTCAATCACCCCTCCACTTT.

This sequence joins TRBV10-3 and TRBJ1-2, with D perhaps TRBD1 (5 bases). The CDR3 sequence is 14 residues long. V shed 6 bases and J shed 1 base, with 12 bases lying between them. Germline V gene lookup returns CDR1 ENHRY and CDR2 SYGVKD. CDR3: CAISTTVLNYGYTF. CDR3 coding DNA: TGTGCCATCAGCACGACAGTTCTTAACTATGGCTACACCTTC.

CDR3 sequence reads: CASSSGRGITDTQYF. The DNA for the CDR3 is TGTGCCAGCAGTTCTGGGAGGGGGATTACAGATACGCAGTATTTT. This rearrangement joins TRBV6-6 to TRBJ2-3; tentatively, D is TRBD2 (7 bases). Between the trimmed V and J ends, which lost 4 bases and 3 bases, there was a span of 14 bases. The V gene's germline CDR1 is MNHNY and CDR2 SVGAGI (reference sequence). CDR3 length equals 15 residues.

The CDR3 DNA reads as TGTGCCAGCAGCTTTGGTCCAGGCGTAGCCAAAAACATTCAGTACTTC. Encoded protein: CASSFGPGVAKNIQYF. The chain combines TRBV7-6 with TRBJ2-4; D call uncertain. Per germline, CDR1 SGHVS and CDR2 FNYEAQ. The V end was cut by 3 bases, the J end by 0 bases, with 12 bases between. The CDR3 sequence is 16 residues long. Using reference TRBV7-6 and TRBJ2-4 for the parts outside the CDR3, the full variable domain is GAGVSQSPRYKVTKRGQDVALRCDPISGHVSLYWYRQALGQGPEFLTYFNYEAQQDKSGLPNDRFSAERPEGSISTLTIQRTEQRDSAMYRCASSFGPGVAKNIQYFGAGTRLSVL.

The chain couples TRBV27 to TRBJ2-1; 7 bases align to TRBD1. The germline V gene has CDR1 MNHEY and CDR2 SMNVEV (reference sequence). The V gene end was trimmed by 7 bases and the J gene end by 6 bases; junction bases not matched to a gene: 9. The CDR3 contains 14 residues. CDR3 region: CASTQTGSLNEQFF. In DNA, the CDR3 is TGTGCCAGCACCCAGACAGGGTCCCTCAATGAGCAGTTCTTC.

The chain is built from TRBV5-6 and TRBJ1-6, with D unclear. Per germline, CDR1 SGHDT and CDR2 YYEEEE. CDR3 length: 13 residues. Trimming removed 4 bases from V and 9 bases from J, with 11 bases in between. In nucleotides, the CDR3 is TGTGCCAGCAGCCTTACGGGTGGTTCACCCCTCCACTTT. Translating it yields CASSLTGGSPLHF.

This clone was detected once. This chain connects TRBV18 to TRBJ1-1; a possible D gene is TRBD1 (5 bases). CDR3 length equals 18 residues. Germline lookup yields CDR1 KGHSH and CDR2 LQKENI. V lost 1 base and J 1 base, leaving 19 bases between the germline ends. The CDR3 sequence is CASSPLPPQGSSNTEAFF. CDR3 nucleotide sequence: TGTGCCAGCTCACCACTTCCACCTCAGGGATCCTCGAACACTGAAGCTTTCTTT.

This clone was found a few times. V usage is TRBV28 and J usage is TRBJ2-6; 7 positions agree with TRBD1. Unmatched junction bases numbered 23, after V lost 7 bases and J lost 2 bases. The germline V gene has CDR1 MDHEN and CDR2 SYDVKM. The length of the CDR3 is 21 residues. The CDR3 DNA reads TGTGCCAGCATCCCGGCCAAGGGGGCCGGTGAGGCTCGGACTGGGGCCAACGTCCTGACTTTC. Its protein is CASIPAKGAGEARTGANVLTF.

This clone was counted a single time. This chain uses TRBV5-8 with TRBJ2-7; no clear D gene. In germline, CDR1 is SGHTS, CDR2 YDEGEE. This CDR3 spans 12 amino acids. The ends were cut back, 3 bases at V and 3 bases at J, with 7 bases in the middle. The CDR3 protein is CASSSGDYEQYF. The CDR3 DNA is TGTGCCAGCAGCTCCGGAGACTACGAGCAGTACTTC.

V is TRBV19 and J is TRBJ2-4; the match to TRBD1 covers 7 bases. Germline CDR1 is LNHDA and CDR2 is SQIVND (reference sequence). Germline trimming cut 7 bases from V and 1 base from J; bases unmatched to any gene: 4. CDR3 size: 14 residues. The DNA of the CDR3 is TGTGCCAGTACCCCGACAGGGGCCAAAAACATTCAGTACTTC. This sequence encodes CASTPTGAKNIQYF. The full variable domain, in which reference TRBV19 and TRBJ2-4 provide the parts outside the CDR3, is DGGITQSPKYLFRKEGQNVTLSCEQNLNHDAMYWYRQDPGQGLRLIYYSQIVNDFQKGDIAEGYSVSREKKESFPLTVTSAQKNPTAFYLCASTPTGAKNIQYFGAGTRLSVL.

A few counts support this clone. Here the CDR3 reads CASSPPQAGGRDEQFF. CDR3 in DNA: TGTGCCAGCAGCCCACCTCAGGCGGGGGGGCGGGATGAGCAGTTCTTC. The chain uses TRBV4-2 and TRBJ2-1, with 9 bases matching TRBD2. CDR3 size: 16 residues. V lost 4 bases and J lost 8; bases outside the gene matches: 12. CDR1 LGHNA and CDR2 YNFKEQ come from the germline V gene.

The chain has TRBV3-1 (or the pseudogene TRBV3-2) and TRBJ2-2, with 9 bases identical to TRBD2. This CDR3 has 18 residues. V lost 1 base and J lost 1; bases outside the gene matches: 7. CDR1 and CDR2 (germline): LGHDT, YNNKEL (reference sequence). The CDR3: CASSQAFSGGRNTGELFF. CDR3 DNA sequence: TGTGCCAGCAGCCAAGCTTTCAGCGGGGGGCGGAACACCGGGGAGCTGTTTTTT.

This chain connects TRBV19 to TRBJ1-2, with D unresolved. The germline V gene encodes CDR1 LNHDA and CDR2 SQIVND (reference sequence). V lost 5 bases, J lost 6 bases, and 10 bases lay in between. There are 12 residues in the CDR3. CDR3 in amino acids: CASSAPPNGYTF. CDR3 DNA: TGTGCCAGTAGTGCGCCCCCGAATGGCTACACCTTC.

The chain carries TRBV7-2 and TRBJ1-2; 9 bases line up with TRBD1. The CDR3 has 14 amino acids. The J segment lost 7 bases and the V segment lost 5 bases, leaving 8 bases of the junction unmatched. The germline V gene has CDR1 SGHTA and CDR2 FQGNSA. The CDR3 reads CASSPVTGGLGYTF. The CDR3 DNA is TGTGCCAGCAGCCCAGTTACAGGGGGCCTTGGCTACACCTTC.

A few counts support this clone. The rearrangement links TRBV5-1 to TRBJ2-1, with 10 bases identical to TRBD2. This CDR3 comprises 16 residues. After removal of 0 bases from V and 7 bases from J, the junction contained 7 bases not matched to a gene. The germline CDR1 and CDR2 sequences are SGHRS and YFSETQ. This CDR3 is CASSLDPSGRGNEQFF. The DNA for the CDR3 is TGCGCCAGCAGCTTGGACCCTAGCGGGAGAGGTAATGAGCAGTTCTTC.

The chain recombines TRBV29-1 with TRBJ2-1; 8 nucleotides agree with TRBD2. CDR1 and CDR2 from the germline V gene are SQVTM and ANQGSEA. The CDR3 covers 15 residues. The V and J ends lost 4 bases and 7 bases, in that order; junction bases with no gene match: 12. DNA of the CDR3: TGCAGCGTTGTCCGAGAGCGGGGGTTTAGTAATGAGCAGTTCTTC. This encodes CSVVRERGFSNEQFF.